This T cell receptor beta chain originates from a study of blood T cells in healthy people across ages. There are many counts of this clonotype. Each individual donor underwent a draw of ten milliliters of peripheral blood. A J-beta primer mix and a sample-barcoded 5' primer were used in a second PCR of roughly 6 to 11 cycles. From the 5' RACE reads, TCRdb called clonotypes with MiXCR, one entry per CDR3 protein. The table shows 650,000 to 700,000 distinct CDR3 sequences, with 32% occurring only once. This TCR was sampled from a woman older than 75 in good health. The sequenced sample consisted of blood.

The DNA of the CDR3 is TGCGCCAGCAGCTCGGGACAGGGCAGCAATGAGCAGTTCTTC. Its protein is CASSSGQGSNEQFF. The rearrangement links TRBV5-1 to TRBJ2-1; 9 bases agree with TRBD1. The ends lost 3 bases at V and 6 bases at J; junction bases unmatched: 4. The CDR3 covers 14 residues. Germline CDR1 SGHRS, CDR2 YFSETQ.